Shown below are 3 T cell receptor beta chains from a single sample sequenced in a study of T cell responses to AZD1222 COVID-19 vaccine. The protocol was immunoSEQ multiplex PCR, while the TCRdb copy is restricted to in-frame clones and leaves out a portion. The data contain roughly 150,000 clones, approximately 91% of them seen just once; the ten biggest clones take up 1.9%. Sequenced material: peripheral blood, taken 28 days after the second AZD1222 dose. The receptor set was obtained from an adult who received the AZD1222 COVID-19 vaccine.

V gene TRBV18 combines with J gene TRBJ2-1, with no clear D. Per germline, CDR1 KGHSH and CDR2 LQKENI. Deletions cut 6 bases from V and 4 bases from J, with 10 bases between. The CDR3 totals 13 residues. The CDR3 loop reads CASSPPIYNEQFF. CDR3 nucleotides: TGTGCCAGCTCCCCCCCAATTTACAATGAGCAGTTCTTC.

V is TRBV6-6 and J is TRBJ2-7, with D perhaps TRBD1 (5 bases). The ends were cut back, 7 bases at V and 7 bases at J, with 14 bases in the middle. Looked up from germline, CDR1 is MNHNY and CDR2 is SVGAGI (reference sequence). The CDR3 runs 12 residues. The CDR3 spells CASNIQGGEQYF. CDR3 bases: TGTGCCAGCAATATCCAGGGTGGGGAGCAGTACTTC.

V gene TRBV28 combines with J gene TRBJ1-2; D is ambiguous. From germline, CDR1 is MDHEN and CDR2 SYDVKM. The CDR3 length is 14 residues. Trimming cost V 1 base and J 4 bases, with 10 bases left between them. The CDR3 here is CASSLFKDVYGYTF. Here the CDR3 DNA reads TGTGCCAGCAGTTTATTCAAGGACGTCTATGGCTACACCTTC.